The 12 T cell receptor beta chains given below trace back to one sample, sequenced in a study of neoadjuvant anti-PD-1 for oral cavity cancer. Method: immunoSEQ multiplex PCR; TCRdb's copy keeps in-frame clones and lacks some. The table includes tens of thousands of clones, around 85% detected once. The sample here was PBMCs, taken before nivolumab (anti-PD-1) treatment. Source of these receptors: a person aged 35 to 85 with oral cavity squamous cell carcinoma.

CDR3 bases: TGCGCCAGCAGTACTCCGCACGACAGGAACACTGAAGCTTTCTTT. The encoded protein is CASSTPHDRNTEAFF. J is TRBJ1-1 and V is TRBV10-2; tentative D call: TRBD1 (5 bases). This CDR3 is 15 amino acids long. The V gene lost 5 bases and the J gene lost 1 base, with 14 bases spanning the gap. CDR1 WSHSY and CDR2 SAAADI come from the germline V gene.

V usage is TRBV30 and J usage is TRBJ2-1; D may be TRBD2 (5 bases). The CDR3 totals 16 residues. Trimming left V 1 base short and J 0 bases short, with 13 bases between. Germline loops: CDR1 GTSNPN, CDR2 SVGIG (reference sequence). The CDR3 sequence: CAWSAPGLSSYNEQFF. The CDR3 DNA is TGTGCCTGGAGTGCCCCAGGACTGAGCTCCTACAATGAGCAGTTCTTC.

This chain connects TRBV19 to TRBJ2-2; D gene uncertain. Per the germline V gene, CDR1 is LNHDA and CDR2 is SQIVND (reference sequence). V gave up 4 bases and J gave up 3 bases, with 12 bases separating them. CDR3 length equals 15 residues. This chain's CDR3 is CASSTVSTDTGELFF. The CDR3 region has the DNA TGTGCCAGTAGTACTGTCTCGACTGACACCGGGGAGCTGTTTTTT.

This chain uses TRBV6-4 with TRBJ1-2; D is undetermined. V lost 7 bases to trimming and J lost 0 bases, with 12 bases between them. The CDR3 spans 14 residues. Germline lookup yields CDR1 MRHNA and CDR2 SNTAGT. DNA for the CDR3: TGTGCCAGCACCCCCTCCCTTTCTAACTATGGCTACACCTTC. This translates into CASTPSLSNYGYTF.

This chain connects TRBV6-1 to TRBJ1-6, with D perhaps TRBD1 (5 bases). The germline gives CDR1 MNHNS, CDR2 SASEGT. Trimming pared 5 bases from V and 14 bases from J, leaving 10 bases between. The length of the CDR3 is 11 residues. CDR3 sequence: CASSLAGALHF. The DNA of the CDR3 is TGTGCCAGCAGTTTAGCGGGGGCCCTCCACTTT.

CDR3 DNA sequence: TGTGCCAGCAGCAGGGGCCCGAACACCGGGGAGCTGTTTTTT. Translated: CASSRGPNTGELFF. The chain carries TRBV11-3 and TRBJ2-2; tentative D call: TRBD1 (5 bases). V lost 5 bases, J lost 0 bases, and 7 bases lay in between. The germline gives CDR1 SGHNT, CDR2 YENEEA. This CDR3 is built from 14 residues.

The rearrangement links TRBV6-1 to TRBJ2-5; TRBD2 agrees at 9 bases. This CDR3 has 16 amino acids. Germline V CDR1 and CDR2: MNHNS, SASEGT. Unmatched junction bases numbered 4, after V lost 2 bases and J lost 0 bases. CDR3 sequence: CASSESLAGYQETQYF. The CDR3 nucleotides are TGTGCCAGCAGTGAATCCCTAGCGGGGTACCAAGAGACCCAGTACTTC.

This clone was found a few times. V gene TRBV15 combines with J gene TRBJ1-3, with 7 positions matching TRBD1. After removal of 2 bases from V and 4 bases from J, the junction contained 14 bases not matched to a gene. Looked up from germline, CDR1 is LNHNV and CDR2 is YYDKDF (reference sequence). The CDR3 runs 18 residues. The CDR3 DNA reads TGTGCCACCAGCAGATCCTACCCTGACAGGGTGTGGGGAAACACCATATATTTT. Protein sequence: CATSRSYPDRVWGNTIYF.

This clone has a single count. The chain joins TRBV7-9 to TRBJ1-5; unclear D gene. This CDR3 contains 14 residues. Looked up from germline, CDR1 is SEHNR and CDR2 is FQNEAQ (reference sequence). V lost 1 base, J lost 2 bases, and 6 bases lay in between. CDR3 region: CASSLVGRNQPQHF. CDR3 sequence (DNA): TGTGCCAGCAGCTTAGTAGGGCGCAATCAGCCCCAGCATTTT.

The V and J genes are TRBV10-2 and TRBJ2-5, with 10 bases fitting TRBD2. J gave up 4 bases and V 6 bases, and 8 bases lay outside the gene matches. CDR1 and CDR2 (germline): WSHSY, SAAADI. The CDR3 is 15 residues long. Written as DNA, the CDR3 is TGCGCCAGCAGCGGAAGCGGGGGGGTAGGAGAGACCCAGTACTTC. This codes for CASSGSGGVGETQYF.

The chain employs TRBV6-5 and TRBJ1-5; maybe TRBD1 (5 bases). V gave up 2 bases and J gave up 7 bases, with 12 bases separating them. Germline V gene lookup returns CDR1 MNHEY and CDR2 SVGAGI. The CDR3 loop spans 14 amino acids. CDR3: CASSYGGIGQPQHF. Here the CDR3 DNA reads TGTGCCAGCAGTTACGGGGGGATAGGGCAGCCCCAGCATTTT.

The rearrangement uses TRBV14 and TRBJ2-1; 7 bases are a match to TRBD1. V trimming: 5 bases; J trimming: 5 bases; junction bases outside the gene matches: 15. This CDR3 comprises 17 residues. The germline CDR1 and CDR2 sequences are SGHDN and FVKESK. The chain's CDR3 is CASSKRPTGNYDNEQFF. The CDR3 DNA is TGTGCCAGCAGCAAACGCCCGACAGGGAATTACGACAATGAGCAGTTCTTC.